The 20 T cell receptor beta chains below were found in one sample sequenced in a study of PD-1 blockade in classical Hodgkin lymphoma. Repertoires were generated with immunoSEQ multiplex PCR, while TCRdb's copy carries only in-frame clones and drops some. The repertoire holds about 32,000 clones, with 65% to 90% as singletons. Every single patient, without exception, relapsed after autologous stem cell transplantation, and brentuximab vedotin exposure varied. This sample comprised peripheral blood mononuclear cells (PBMCs), obtained at baseline. The receptor source for this set is a human donor with classical Hodgkin lymphoma.

The genes are TRBV6-6 and TRBJ2-4; D perhaps matches TRBD2 (5 bases). In germline, CDR1 is MNHNY, CDR2 SVGAGI (reference sequence). Trimming pared 2 bases from V and 5 bases from J, leaving 16 bases between. This CDR3 has 16 amino acids. CDR3 region: CASSYPPRGLENIQYF. DNA of the CDR3: TGTGCCAGCAGTTACCCCCCTCGGGGTTTAGAAAACATTCAGTACTTC.

The chain recombines TRBV30 with TRBJ2-1, with D possibly TRBD1 on 8 matching bases. The CDR3 sequence is 13 residues long. Germline values: CDR1 GTSNPN, CDR2 SVGIG (reference sequence). Trimming left V 2 bases short and J 9 bases short, with 14 bases between. This CDR3 reads CAWSQQGEGEQFF. The CDR3 region has the DNA TGTGCCTGGAGTCAACAGGGGGAGGGTGAGCAGTTCTTC.

This chain joins TRBV7-2 and TRBJ2-5; D unclear. CDR1 and CDR2 from the germline V gene are SGHTA and FQGNSA. The CDR3 spans 11 residues. V dropped 5 bases and J dropped 2 bases, with 3 bases sitting between them. As DNA, the CDR3 is TGTGCCAGCAGCCGTCAAGAGACCCAGTACTTC. It specifies CASSRQETQYF.

The chain combines TRBV6-5 with TRBJ1-1; 7 bases match TRBD1. J lost 8 bases, V lost 0 bases, and 3 bases had no gene match. This CDR3 is 13 amino acids long. The germline V gene encodes CDR1 MNHEY and CDR2 SVGAGI. The CDR3, as DNA: TGTGCCAGCAGTTACTCGACAGGGTACGAAGCTTTCTTT. Amino acid sequence: CASSYSTGYEAFF.

The rearrangement links TRBV9 to TRBJ2-1, with 11 bases lining up with TRBD2. The J segment lost 5 bases and the V segment lost 4 bases, leaving 5 bases of the junction unmatched. The V gene's germline CDR1 is SGDLS and CDR2 YYNGEE. This CDR3 region has 15 residues. The CDR3 loop reads CASSTSTSGDNEQFF. Written as DNA, the CDR3 is TGTGCCAGCAGCACATCGACTAGCGGGGACAATGAGCAGTTCTTC. Filled out from reference TRBV9 and TRBJ2-1, the complete variable domain reads DSGVTQTPKHLITATGQRVTLRCSPRSGDLSVYWYQQSLDQGLQFLIQYYNGEERAKGNILERFSAQQFPDLHSELNLSSLELGDSALYFCASSTSTSGDNEQFFGPGTRLTVL.

V gene TRBV9 combines with J gene TRBJ1-1, with 8 bases aligning to TRBD1. V lost 0 bases and J lost 6; bases outside the gene matches: 10. The CDR3 extends over 16 amino acids. CDR1 SGDLS and CDR2 YYNGEE come from the germline V gene. Here the CDR3 DNA reads TGTGCCAGCAGCGTAGATCCCACACAGGGGGTTGCTGAAGCTTTCTTT. Its protein product is CASSVDPTQGVAEAFF.

This clone was observed a handful of times. The chain carries TRBV4-1 and TRBJ1-4, with 9 nucleotides matching TRBD1. Germline CDR1 is MGHRA and CDR2 is YSYEKL. The CDR3 has 19 amino acids. Germline trimming cut 3 bases from V and 4 bases from J; bases unmatched to any gene: 15. For the CDR3, the DNA is TGCGCCAGCAGCCATGAACCGGGACAGGGAGGGTTGTTTAATGAAAAACTGTTTTTT. Translated: CASSHEPGQGGLFNEKLFF.

This rearrangement joins TRBV28 to TRBJ2-5; D is ambiguous. Trimming stripped 8 bases from V and 0 bases from J, with 10 bases between. Germline CDR1 is MDHEN and CDR2 is SYDVKM. The CDR3 consists of 13 residues. DNA for the CDR3: TGTGCCAGCTTATCCCCTTACCAAGAGACCCAGTACTTC. Amino acids: CASLSPYQETQYF.

V gene TRBV30 combines with J gene TRBJ1-1; unclear D gene. V lost 0 bases to trimming and J lost 0 bases, with 8 bases between them. This CDR3 spans 14 amino acids. Per the germline V gene, CDR1 is GTSNPN and CDR2 is SVGIG (reference sequence). The DNA for the CDR3 is TGTGCCTGGAGTGTACAGCTTTTGAACACTGAAGCTTTCTTT. Its translation: CAWSVQLLNTEAFF.

As concerns this clone: An end of the junction differs from the germline gene, which may be a read error. As DNA, the CDR3 is TGCGCCAGCAGCTTGGTGTTAGGGGCGTCCTCCGAGCAGTACTTC. Translated: CASSLVLGASSEQYF. The chain carries TRBV5-1 and TRBJ2-7, with a tentative D call TRBD1 (5 bases). CDR3 size: 15 residues. Germline lookup yields CDR1 SGHRS and CDR2 YFSETQ. Supplemented by reference TRBV5-1 and TRBJ2-7, the full variable domain reads KAGVTQTPRYLIKTRGQQVTLSCSPISGHRSVSWYQQTPGQGLQFLFEYFSETQRNKGNFPGRFSGRQFSNSRSEMNVSTLELGDSALYLCASSLVLGASSEQYFGPGTRLTVT.

The chain couples TRBV5-5 to TRBJ2-5; 12 nucleotides agree with TRBD1. Germline V gene data show CDR1 as SGHKS and CDR2 as YYEKEE (reference sequence). The J segment lost 5 bases and the V segment lost 1 base, leaving 6 bases of the junction unmatched. The CDR3 runs to 16 residues. The CDR3 coding sequence is TGTGCCAGCAGCTTGACCGGGACAGGGGGCCGCGAGACCCAGTACTTC. Residues: CASSLTGTGGRETQYF.

This chain uses TRBV7-2 with TRBJ1-6; D might be TRBD1 (6 bases). V lost 3 bases, J lost 8 bases, and 14 bases lay in between. Germline CDR1 and CDR2: SGHTA and FQGNSA. This CDR3 contains 15 residues. The CDR3 DNA follows: TGTGCCAGCAGCTTTATTGCAGGGGAGGATTCACCCCTCCACTTT. It codes for CASSFIAGEDSPLHF.

V and J are TRBV6-1 and TRBJ1-3, with D hard to call. The CDR3 consists of 13 residues. Trimming took 3 bases from V and 4 from J, leaving 7 bases between them. The V gene's germline CDR1 is MNHNS and CDR2 SASEGT. The CDR3 coding sequence is TGTGCCAGCAGTGAGCTCTACGGAAACACCATATATTTT. As protein: CASSELYGNTIYF.

The rearrangement links TRBV6-6 to TRBJ1-3; D remains unclear. The CDR3 has 16 amino acids. V was pared by 0 bases and J by 0 bases, with 9 bases between. CDR1 MNHNY and CDR2 SVGAGI come from the germline V gene (reference sequence). The CDR3 reads CASSYSSGYSGNTIYF. The CDR3 bases are TGTGCCAGCAGTTACTCGAGCGGGTACTCTGGAAACACCATATATTTT.

The chain uses TRBV2 and TRBJ1-1; a possible D gene is TRBD1 (6 bases). The CDR3 spans 13 residues. Germline V lookup: CDR1 SNHLY, CDR2 FYNNEI. Trimming pared 5 bases from V and 7 bases from J, leaving 14 bases between. CDR3 region: CASSSQGRGEAFF. The CDR3 DNA is TGTGCCAGCAGTAGTCAGGGGCGGGGTGAAGCTTTCTTT. Based on the CDR3 plus reference TRBV2 and TRBJ1-1, the full variable domain is EPEVTQTPSHQVTQMGQEVILRCVPISNHLYFYWYRQILGQKVEFLVSFYNNEISEKSEIFDDQFSVERPDGSNFTLKIRSTKLEDSAMYFCASSSQGRGEAFFGQGTRLTVV.

The chain is built from TRBV19 and TRBJ1-1; D might be TRBD1 (5 bases). V dropped 6 bases and J dropped 10 bases, with 15 bases sitting between them. CDR1 and CDR2 (germline): LNHDA, SQIVND (reference sequence). This CDR3 is 12 amino acids long. CDR3 in amino acids: CASSPQGLAAFF. The DNA of the CDR3 is TGTGCCAGTAGCCCCCAGGGCCTGGCAGCTTTCTTT.

The chain couples TRBV5-1 to TRBJ1-5, with a weak D call TRBD1 (5 bases). The CDR3 loop spans 16 amino acids. Trimming left V 0 bases short and J 6 bases short, with 16 bases between. From germline, CDR1 is SGHRS and CDR2 YFSETQ. CDR3 region: CASSLGTDAGGQPQHF. In DNA form, the CDR3 reads TGCGCCAGCAGCTTGGGCACGGACGCGGGGGGTCAGCCCCAGCATTTT.

CDR3: CASSQVGGDSRSPLHF. Written as DNA, the CDR3 is TGCGCCAGCAGCCAAGTGGGGGGGGACAGTAGGTCACCCCTCCACTTT. The chain employs TRBV4-3 and TRBJ1-6, with TRBD1 matching 7 bases. The CDR3 sequence is 16 residues long. Trimming took 1 base from V and 10 from J; bases not matched to a gene: 10. Germline CDR1 and CDR2: LGHNA and YSLEER.

This clone is a singleton in its sample. The V and J genes are TRBV19 and TRBJ1-1, with unresolved D. The CDR3 consists of 12 residues. Germline lookup yields CDR1 LNHDA and CDR2 SQIVND (reference sequence). The germline V and J ends were trimmed by 3 bases and 7 bases, with 9 bases remaining between them. The CDR3 sequence: CASSMGRYEAFF. In nucleotides, the CDR3 is TGTGCCAGTAGTATGGGGAGGTATGAAGCTTTCTTT.

The CDR3 DNA sequence: TGCAGCGTTAAAATTCAGGGGGTGTCCTACGAGCAGTACTTC. This codes for CSVKIQGVSYEQYF. The chain links TRBV29-1 to TRBJ2-7; 7 nucleotides match TRBD1. CDR1 SQVTM and CDR2 ANQGSEA come from the germline V gene. Losses at the gene ends were 5 bases for V and 1 base for J; bases not matched to a gene: 8. The CDR3 is 14 residues long.